This is a list of T cell receptor beta chains from one sample in a study of OX40 agonist ivuxolimab in advanced cancers. Generated by immunoSEQ multiplex PCR, the TCRdb table keeps only in-frame clones and is missing some. Here the sample spans 80,000 or so clones, 90% to 95% being singletons. The source was CD4+ or CD8+ T cells sorted from blood, collected in a trial of the OX40 agonist ivuxolimab. Source of these receptors: an adult with an advanced solid tumor such as melanoma, head and neck, liver or kidney cancer. Both conserved end residues are part of each CDR3. The D gene is left open where the match is weak. Some rows have no size entry. The others give once, few or many, or a class for an expanded clone.

clone size	D gene	J gene	V gene	CDR3 DNA	CDR3 protein
once	-	TRBJ1-4	TRBV28	TGTGCCAGTAGTTTCTTCGCCAGGGAACTGTTTTTT	CASSFFARELFF
-	TRBD2	TRBJ2-3	TRBV5-1	TGCGCCAGCAGCCCCGGGACTAGCGCCTATAGCACAGATACGCAGTATTTT	CASSPGTSAYSTDTQYF
-	-	TRBJ1-2	TRBV28	TGTGCCAGCAGTTTAGTGGCAGGGAGAGGGGGGGATGGCTACACCTTC	CASSLVAGRGGDGYTF
-	-	TRBJ2-7	TRBV7-2	TGTGCCAGCAGCTTAGTAGCGGAGACGACGATCTACGAGCAGTACTTC	CASSLVAETTIYEQYF
-	-	TRBJ2-1	TRBV9	TGTGCCAGCAGCGTTCACAGAAACAATGAGCAGTTCTTC	CASSVHRNNEQFF
-	-	TRBJ2-7	TRBV28	TGTGCCAGCCTACAGACGGTGAGCTCCTACGAGCAGTACTTC	CASLQTVSSYEQYF
few	-	TRBJ1-2	TRBV4-1	TGCGCCAGCAGCCAAGAGGGCGGCAGGGTCGGAGGCTACACCTTC	CASSQEGGRVGGYTF
-	TRBD1	TRBJ2-7	TRBV4-2	TGTGCCAGCAGCCAAGATAGCCCCCGGGACAGGGGGGATAACTGGGCCTACGAGCAGTACTTC	CASSQDSPRDRGDNWAYEQYF
-	-	TRBJ2-3	TRBV7-9	TGTGCCAGCAGACTAGTTTCTAGCACAGATACGCAGTATTTT	CASRLVSSTDTQYF
-	-	TRBJ2-2	TRBV4-1	TGCGCCAGCAGCCAGAGGAGTATCAACGGAGGGGAGCTGTTTTTT	CASSQRSINGGELFF
-	TRBD1	TRBJ2-1	TRBV5-1	TGCGCCAGCAGCCCGGGACAGGGTGGTGAGCAGTTCTTC	CASSPGQGGEQFF
-	TRBD1	TRBJ2-4	TRBV7-2	TGTGCCAGCAGCTTAAGACGGGACAGGCTAGCCAAAAACATTCAGTACTTC	CASSLRRDRLAKNIQYF
-	TRBD1	TRBJ1-6	TRBV7-2	TGTGCCAGCAGCTTGGGGGACAGGGGTAATGGCAATTCACCCCTCCACTTT	CASSLGDRGNGNSPLHF
-	-	TRBJ2-1	TRBV5-4	TGTGCCAGCAGCTTGGCGGGGAGCTCCTACAATGAGCAGTTCTTC	CASSLAGSSYNEQFF
-	TRBD1	TRBJ1-6	TRBV6-4	TGTGCCAGTTCCGGGACAGATAATTCACCCCTCCACTTT	CASSGTDNSPLHF
-	-	TRBJ2-2	TRBV7-2	TGTGCCAGCAGTTATGTTTCAGGGTACGACACCGGGGAGCTGTTTTTT	CASSYVSGYDTGELFF
-	-	TRBJ2-7	TRBV5-1	TGCGCCAGCAGCTTGGGGATGGCGGGTGGCGAGCAGTACTTC	CASSLGMAGGEQYF
-	-	TRBJ1-4	TRBV5-1	TGCGCCAGCAGCCCGGGACGGAATAATGAAAAACTGTTTTTT	CASSPGRNNEKLFF
once	-	TRBJ1-1	TRBV7-6	TGTGCCAGCAGCTTAATGCGGAACACTGAAGCTTTCTTT	CASSLMRNTEAFF
-	TRBD1	TRBJ2-7	TRBV6-5	TGTGCCAGCAGTCTGGACAGGGACGAGCAGTACTTC	CASSLDRDEQYF
-	-	TRBJ2-1	TRBV4-3	TGCGCCAGCAGCCATAGCGAGGTCAGTTCCTACAATGAGCAGTTCTTC	CASSHSEVSSYNEQFF
-	-	TRBJ2-2	TRBV27	TGTGCCAGCGCCTGGGCATCTGGGGGGACCGGGGAGCTGTTTTTT	CASAWASGGTGELFF
-	-	TRBJ2-1	TRBV11-2	TGTGCCAGCAGCGGGCAGGGGATGAATGAGCAGTTCTTC	CASSGQGMNEQFF
-	-	TRBJ2-1	TRBV5-1	TGCGCCAGCAGCCGCAGTTGGGGTAATGAGCAGTTCTTC	CASSRSWGNEQFF
-	-	TRBJ1-6	TRBV5-4	TGTGCCAGCAGCTCAGGGGTAAGAGATTCACCCCTCCACTTT	CASSSGVRDSPLHF
-	-	TRBJ1-1	TRBV28	TGTGCCAGCAGCGCTACAGGGTTCACTGAAGCTTTCTTT	CASSATGFTEAFF
-	-	TRBJ1-1	TRBV10-3	TGTGCCATCAGTGAGTCTCAGAACACTGAAGCTTTCTTT	CAISESQNTEAFF
-	-	TRBJ1-4	TRBV2	TGTGCCAGCAGTCCCGGGGGGTTAGGGACTAATGAAAAACTGTTTTTT	CASSPGGLGTNEKLFF
-	-	TRBJ1-6	TRBV27	TGTGCCAGCAGTTTATTCTCGGCGTCCTCCTATAATTCACCCCTCCACTTT	CASSLFSASSYNSPLHF
few	-	TRBJ2-2	TRBV11-3	TGTGCCAGCAGCTTAGACGGGAACACCGGGGAGCTGTTTTTT	CASSLDGNTGELFF
-	TRBD1	TRBJ2-1	TRBV9	TGTGCCAGCAGCGCTGGACAGGAAAACAATGAGCAGTTCTTC	CASSAGQENNEQFF
-	-	TRBJ2-7	TRBV21-1	TGTGCCAGCAGTCCCGGGACCGTAACAGGCGAGCAGTACTTC	CASSPGTVTGEQYF
-	-	TRBJ2-7	TRBV5-1	TGCGCCAGCAGCTTGGTCCCCCAGGGGAGCTCCTACGAGCAGTACTTC	CASSLVPQGSSYEQYF
-	TRBD2	TRBJ2-2	TRBV18	TGTGCCAGCTCACCATGGACTAGTTCGAACACCGGGGAGCTGTTTTTT	CASSPWTSSNTGELFF
-	-	TRBJ2-3	TRBV10-3	TGTGCCATCAGTGTACAGAGTGGCGCTGGACCCACAGATACGCAGTATTTT	CAISVQSGAGPTDTQYF
-	-	TRBJ2-1	TRBV5-1	TGCGCCAGCAGCAACGCATTACAGGGCAATGAGCAGTTCTTC	CASSNALQGNEQFF
-	-	TRBJ2-3	TRBV5-1	TGCGCCAGCAGCGAGACGTTAGGAGATACGCAGTATTTT	CASSETLGDTQYF
-	-	TRBJ2-7	TRBV18	TGTGCCAGCTCACCACCCGAAGCGGTCGGCTCCTACGAGCAGTACTTC	CASSPPEAVGSYEQYF
-	-	TRBJ1-5	TRBV11-2	TGTGCCAGCAGCCCTAGCCCCACTCCGGGGGGGGAGCCCCAGCATTTT	CASSPSPTPGGEPQHF
-	-	TRBJ2-1	TRBV11-2	TGTGCCAGCAGCTTGAGACCTGGCGGTAATGAGCAGTTCTTC	CASSLRPGGNEQFF
-	TRBD1	TRBJ1-4	TRBV5-4	TGTGCCAGCAGCTCCCGGGCAGGGGGCTCGGCTAATGAAAAACTGTTTTTT	CASSSRAGGSANEKLFF
once	-	TRBJ2-7	TRBV27	TGTGCCAGCAGTCCGGTGGGGCAGGATTCCTACGAGCAGTACTTC	CASSPVGQDSYEQYF
-	TRBD1	TRBJ2-5	TRBV10-2	TGCGCCAGCGTTTCGCAGGGGGCGGGAGAGACCCAGTACTTC	CASVSQGAGETQYF
-	-	TRBJ2-1	TRBV5-1	TGCGCCAGCAGCTCGGAGGGGAGAGTCTCCTACAATGAGCAGTTCTTC	CASSSEGRVSYNEQFF
-	-	TRBJ1-2	TRBV7-2	TGTGCCAGCAGCTTAGGTTATCCTTACTATGGCTACACCTTC	CASSLGYPYYGYTF
-	-	TRBJ1-1	TRBV21-1	TGTGCCAGCACTACCTCCTCTGTTTCTAACACTGAAGCTTTCTTT	CASTTSSVSNTEAFF
once	TRBD2	TRBJ2-3	TRBV9	TGTGCCAGCAGCGTACATAAGACTAGCGGGAGAGGCATGGATACGCAGTATTTT	CASSVHKTSGRGMDTQYF